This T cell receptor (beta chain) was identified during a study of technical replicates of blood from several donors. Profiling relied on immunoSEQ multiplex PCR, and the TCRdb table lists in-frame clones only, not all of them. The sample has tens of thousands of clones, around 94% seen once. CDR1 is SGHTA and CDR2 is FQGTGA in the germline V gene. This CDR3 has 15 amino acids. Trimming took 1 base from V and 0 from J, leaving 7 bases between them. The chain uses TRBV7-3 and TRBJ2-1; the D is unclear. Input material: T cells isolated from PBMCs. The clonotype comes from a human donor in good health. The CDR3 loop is CASSLNPGSYNEQFF. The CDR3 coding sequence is TGTGCCAGCAGCTTAAATCCAGGCTCCTACAATGAGCAGTTCTTC.